Included here is one TCR beta chain sequence, with context. Its antigen is as yet unknown. This sample stems from a study of CD4+ T cells in melanoma. Study-wide results and limits: Neoantigen-specific CD4+ T cells in melanoma reportedly had diverse differentiation states. A reported correlation linked neoantigen-specific CD4+ T cells to CD8+, macrophage and B cell function.

Profiled with immunoSEQ multiplex PCR; TCRdb holds only in-frame clones, not every one. The profile shows 9,500 to 13,000 clones, less than 80% of them singletons. Germline loops: CDR1 SGHTA, CDR2 FQGTGA. This CDR3 contains 14 residues. V was clipped by 5 bases and J by 7 bases, with 15 bases between them. The chain employs TRBV7-3 and TRBJ1-5; D gene uncertain. This TCR derives from a human donor with melanoma. The sample taken for sequencing was cells from a culture (not recorded whether cultured in vitro). The CDR3 spells CASSSSTSGQPQHF. CDR3 nucleotides: TGTGCCAGCAGCAGCTCCACATCGGGGCAGCCCCAGCATTTT.